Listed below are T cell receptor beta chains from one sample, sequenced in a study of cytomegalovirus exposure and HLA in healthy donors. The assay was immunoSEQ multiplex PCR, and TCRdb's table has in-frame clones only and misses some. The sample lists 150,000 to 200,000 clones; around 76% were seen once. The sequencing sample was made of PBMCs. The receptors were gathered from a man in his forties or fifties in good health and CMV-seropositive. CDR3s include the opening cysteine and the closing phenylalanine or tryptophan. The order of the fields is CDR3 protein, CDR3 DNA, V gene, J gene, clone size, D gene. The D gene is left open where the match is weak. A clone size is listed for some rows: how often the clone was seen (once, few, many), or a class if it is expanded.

cdr3_aa: CASSQRQGPSYEQYF; cdr3_nt: TGTGCCAGCAGCCAAAGACAGGGCCCTAGCTACGAGCAGTACTTC; v_call: TRBV7-2; j_call: TRBJ2-7; clone_size: .; d_call: TRBD1
cdr3_aa: CASRKQGAPGQETQYF; cdr3_nt: TGTGCCAGCAGAAAGCAGGGGGCCCCAGGACAAGAGACCCAGTACTTC; v_call: TRBV5-4; j_call: TRBJ2-5; clone_size: .; d_call: TRBD1
cdr3_aa: CASSEAGAGDQPQHF; cdr3_nt: TGTGCCAGCAGTGAAGCAGGCGCAGGGGACCAGCCCCAGCATTTT; v_call: TRBV6-1; j_call: TRBJ1-5; clone_size: .; d_call: .
cdr3_aa: CASSLSQGGSYEQYF; cdr3_nt: TGTGCCAGCAGTTTAAGCCAGGGCGGCTCCTACGAGCAGTACTTC; v_call: TRBV27; j_call: TRBJ2-7; clone_size: .; d_call: .
cdr3_aa: CASSRDRGAGETQYF; cdr3_nt: TGTGCCAGCAGCCGAGACAGGGGCGCAGGGGAGACCCAGTACTTC; v_call: TRBV5-4; j_call: TRBJ2-5; clone_size: once; d_call: TRBD1
cdr3_aa: CSVPGTGRHEQYF; cdr3_nt: TGCAGCGTCCCCGGGACAGGGCGCCACGAGCAGTACTTC; v_call: TRBV29-1; j_call: TRBJ2-7; clone_size: .; d_call: TRBD1
cdr3_aa: CAWGVGAGELFF; cdr3_nt: TGTGCCTGGGGCGTAGGGGCCGGGGAGCTGTTTTTT; v_call: TRBV30; j_call: TRBJ2-2; clone_size: .; d_call: .
cdr3_aa: CASSEGRGLYGYTF; cdr3_nt: TGTGCCAGCAGTGAGGGTAGAGGGCTTTATGGCTACACCTTC; v_call: TRBV2; j_call: TRBJ1-2; clone_size: .; d_call: .
cdr3_aa: CASSIAGGGNQPQHF; cdr3_nt: TGTGCCAGTAGTATAGCGGGGGGGGGCAATCAGCCCCAGCATTTT; v_call: TRBV19; j_call: TRBJ1-5; clone_size: .; d_call: .
cdr3_aa: CASILGGKNTEAFF; cdr3_nt: TGTGCCAGCATCCTTGGGGGGAAGAACACTGAAGCTTTCTTT; v_call: TRBV7-9; j_call: TRBJ1-1; clone_size: .; d_call: .
cdr3_aa: CASSLTGANTEAFF; cdr3_nt: TGTGCCAGCAGCTTAACAGGGGCGAACACTGAAGCTTTCTTT; v_call: TRBV11-2; j_call: TRBJ1-1; clone_size: .; d_call: TRBD1
cdr3_aa: CASRTGQGVTQYF; cdr3_nt: TGTGCCAGCAGGACGGGACAGGGGGTAACCCAGTACTTC; v_call: TRBV7-9; j_call: TRBJ2-5; clone_size: .; d_call: TRBD1
cdr3_aa: CSVGGGGGAFF; cdr3_nt: TGCAGCGTTGGAGGAGGGGGGGGAGCTTTCTTT; v_call: TRBV29-1; j_call: TRBJ1-1; clone_size: .; d_call: .
cdr3_aa: CASSLGTGKGTGELFF; cdr3_nt: TGTGCCAGCAGCTTAGGCACAGGGAAGGGCACCGGGGAGCTGTTTTTT; v_call: TRBV7-2; j_call: TRBJ2-2; clone_size: .; d_call: .
cdr3_aa: CASSPTQGGTEAFF; cdr3_nt: TGTGCCAGCAGCCCAACCCAGGGTGGCACTGAAGCTTTCTTT; v_call: TRBV7-6; j_call: TRBJ1-1; clone_size: .; d_call: .
cdr3_aa: CAGNDRGRQPQHF; cdr3_nt: TGTGCCGGGAACGACAGGGGAAGACAGCCCCAGCATTTT; v_call: TRBV2; j_call: TRBJ1-5; clone_size: .; d_call: TRBD1